These 23 T cell receptor beta chains share one sample of origin, sequenced in a study of T cell changes during pregnancy in multiple sclerosis. Here immunoSEQ multiplex PCR was the method, and the copy in TCRdb shows in-frame clones only, minus some. The sample holds 77,000 or so clones, roughly 95% seen once. Sample: peripheral blood, taken in the second trimester of pregnancy. The receptor set was obtained from a female donor in good health, enrolled as a control in a pregnancy study.

The rearrangement links TRBV6-1 to TRBJ2-1, with 7 positions matching TRBD1. The CDR3 runs 15 residues. Germline V gene lookup returns CDR1 MNHNS and CDR2 SASEGT. The trim removed 4 bases at V and 6 bases at J, leaving 9 bases unmatched. CDR3 protein: CASSVGDRVGNEQFF. CDR3 coding DNA: TGTGCCAGCAGTGTAGGCGACAGGGTCGGCAATGAGCAGTTCTTC.

This chain joins TRBV19 and TRBJ2-2; 9 nucleotides line up with TRBD2. The CDR3 contains 15 residues. Germline-derived CDR1 and CDR2 are LNHDA and SQIVND (reference sequence). V trimming: 4 bases; J trimming: 0 bases; junction bases outside the gene matches: 0. The CDR3 reads CASSTSGANTGELFF. The CDR3 region has the DNA TGTGCCAGTAGTACTAGCGGGGCGAACACCGGGGAGCTGTTTTTT.

This chain uses TRBV14 with TRBJ1-1; no firm D call. The V end was cut by 5 bases, the J end by 5 bases, with 6 bases between. Germline CDR1 is SGHDN and CDR2 is FVKESK. The CDR3 is made up of 11 amino acids. The CDR3 sequence: CASSYQTEAFF. The CDR3, as DNA: TGTGCCAGCAGCTACCAGACTGAAGCTTTCTTT.

V is TRBV6-6 and J is TRBJ2-5, with 7 nucleotides matching TRBD2. The germline V gene has CDR1 MNHNY and CDR2 SVGAGI (reference sequence). There are 14 residues in the CDR3. V was pared by 2 bases and J by 3 bases, with 3 bases of the junction left unmatched. The CDR3 DNA reads TGTGCCAGCAGTTACGGGGGAGGGAAAGAGACCCAGTACTTC. This encodes CASSYGGGKETQYF.

The count of this clone is one. The chain joins TRBV2 to TRBJ1-1; a weak D match, TRBD1 (5 bases). The V end lost 7 bases, the J end lost 4 bases, and 13 bases lay between the germline ends. The CDR3 has 13 amino acids. Germline lookup yields CDR1 SNHLY and CDR2 FYNNEI. CDR3: CASTWGVSTEAFF. CDR3 in DNA: TGTGCCAGCACCTGGGGGGTCTCCACTGAAGCTTTCTTT.

This chain joins TRBV27 and TRBJ1-6; D is ambiguous. The CDR3 runs 15 residues. V was shortened by 7 bases and J by 7 bases, with 17 bases between the two germline ends. Per the germline V gene, CDR1 is MNHEY and CDR2 is SMNVEV (reference sequence). CDR3 protein: CASNREGGTNSPLHF. CDR3 nucleotide sequence: TGTGCCAGCAACCGGGAAGGCGGAACGAATTCACCCCTCCACTTT.

V gene TRBV5-1 combines with J gene TRBJ2-5; D not certain. The germline V gene encodes CDR1 SGHRS and CDR2 YFSETQ. The CDR3 length is 13 residues. Trimming cost V 0 bases and J 1 base, with 4 bases left between them. The CDR3 DNA reads as TGCGCCAGCAGCTTGGGGGCCCAAGAGACCCAGTACTTC. Translated: CASSLGAQETQYF. Full variable domain (missing parts from reference TRBV5-1 and TRBJ2-5): KAGVTQTPRYLIKTRGQQVTLSCSPISGHRSVSWYQQTPGQGLQFLFEYFSETQRNKGNFPGRFSGRQFSNSRSEMNVSTLELGDSALYLCASSLGAQETQYFGPGTRLLVL.

The chain recombines TRBV2 with TRBJ1-2; D not resolved. CDR3 length: 12 residues. Germline-derived CDR1 and CDR2 are SNHLY and FYNNEI. Trimming removed 2 bases at V and 9 bases at J, with 10 bases between. This CDR3 reads CASSERLRSYTF. The CDR3 coding sequence is TGTGCCAGCAGTGAAAGACTCCGGAGCTACACCTTC.

This chain links TRBV25-1 with TRBJ2-1; weak D call: TRBD2 (5 bases). Germline assignment: CDR1 MGHDK and CDR2 SYGVNS. The CDR3 totals 16 residues. Trimming cost V 3 bases and J 7 bases, with 19 bases left between them. Written as DNA, the CDR3 is TGTGCCAGCAGTGATTCGGCGGGCGTCACCCTTAATGAGCAGTTCTTC. This codes for CASSDSAGVTLNEQFF.

The rearrangement uses TRBV2 and TRBJ2-6; TRBD2 aligns across 7 bases. The CDR3 extends over 16 amino acids. Germline CDR1 reads SNHLY; CDR2 reads FYNNEI. V lost 4 bases, J lost 4 bases, and 7 bases stayed unmatched. CDR3 DNA sequence: TGTGCCAGCAGTGGCCCCGGGAGGCGGGGGGCCAACGTCCTGACTTTC. It encodes CASSGPGRRGANVLTF.

This chain uses TRBV7-2 with TRBJ1-5; D not resolved. Looked up from germline, CDR1 is SGHTA and CDR2 is FQGNSA. The length of the CDR3 is 14 residues. Trimming took 3 bases from V and 1 from J, leaving 7 bases between them. CDR3 protein: CASSFQRSNQPQHF. The CDR3 DNA reads as TGTGCCAGCAGCTTCCAGAGGAGCAATCAGCCCCAGCATTTT.

The chain joins TRBV11-2 to TRBJ2-1, with TRBD2 identical over 10 bases. The CDR3 has 15 residues. CDR1 SGHAT and CDR2 FQNNGV come from the germline V gene. Germline trimming cut 5 bases from V and 8 bases from J; bases unmatched to any gene: 9. The CDR3 here is CASSPKRGGRDEQFF. The CDR3 bases are TGTGCCAGCAGCCCCAAGCGGGGGGGCCGGGATGAGCAGTTCTTC.

The rearrangement joins TRBV18 to TRBJ2-5, with TRBD2 matching 7 bases. With 3 bases clipped from V and 4 bases from J, the junction kept 2 bases outside the gene matches. There are 13 residues in the CDR3. The germline V gene encodes CDR1 KGHSH and CDR2 LQKENI. CDR3: CASSPGEGETQYF. The CDR3 DNA is TGTGCCAGCTCACCGGGGGAGGGAGAGACCCAGTACTTC.

The chain couples TRBV4-3 to TRBJ2-6, with a possible D match to TRBD1 (5 bases). Germline V CDR1 and CDR2: LGHNA, YSLEER. The CDR3 sequence is 20 residues long. The V end lost 0 bases, the J end lost 2 bases, and 20 bases lay between the germline ends. The CDR3 DNA is TGCGCCAGCAGCCAAGAAATAGCAGGGCTAGGGAAGGCTGGGGCCAACGTCCTGACTTTC. Its protein product is CASSQEIAGLGKAGANVLTF.

The rearrangement uses TRBV7-2 and TRBJ2-7; 10 bases are a match to TRBD1. V was pared by 5 bases and J by 5 bases, with 6 bases of the junction left unmatched. Per germline, CDR1 SGHTA and CDR2 FQGNSA. The CDR3 spans 14 residues. DNA for the CDR3: TGTGCCAGCAGCCGCTCCGGGACAGGGGACGAGCAGTACTTC. Its translation is CASSRSGTGDEQYF.

This chain uses TRBV4-1 with TRBJ1-5, with TRBD1 identical over 7 bases. The CDR3 consists of 16 residues. After removal of 1 base from V and 3 bases from J, the junction contained 6 bases not matched to a gene. Germline values: CDR1 MGHRA, CDR2 YSYEKL. CDR3 loop: CASSQVRGRHNQPQHF. In DNA form, the CDR3 reads TGCGCCAGCAGCCAAGTGAGGGGGCGACACAATCAGCCCCAGCATTTT.

The J gene is TRBJ2-7, the V gene TRBV4-2, with D perhaps TRBD2 (5 bases). The CDR3 runs 13 residues. Germline CDR1 reads LGHNA; CDR2 reads YNFKEQ. Trimming stripped 8 bases from V and 4 bases from J, with 15 bases between. Here the CDR3 DNA reads TGTGCCAGCGGAACCCCAACGGGGTACGAGCAGTACTTC. This codes for CASGTPTGYEQYF.

CDR3 loop: CAWSVQTGGGYTF. CDR3 nucleotide sequence: TGTGCCTGGAGTGTACAGACAGGCGGTGGCTACACCTTC. The chain combines TRBV30 with TRBJ1-2; a weak D match, TRBD1 (6 bases). The CDR3 totals 13 residues. Germline CDR1 GTSNPN, CDR2 SVGIG (reference sequence). With 0 bases removed from V and 7 bases from J, the gap between germline ends came to 12 bases.

DNA of the CDR3: TGTGCCAGCAGCACCGGGGGGACCTACGAGCAGTACTTC. This translates into CASSTGGTYEQYF. The chain has TRBV11-2 and TRBJ2-7; 7 bases are a match to TRBD2. The CDR3 totals 13 residues. The trim removed 5 bases at V and 2 bases at J, leaving 3 bases unmatched. Germline assignment: CDR1 SGHAT and CDR2 FQNNGV. Full variable domain (outside the CDR3, taken from reference TRBV11-2 and TRBJ2-7): EAGVAQSPRYKIIEKRQSVAFWCNPISGHATLYWYQQILGQGPKLLIQFQNNGVVDDSQLPKDRFSAERLKGVDSTLKIQPAKLEDSAVYLCASSTGGTYEQYFGPGTRLTVT.

This chain joins TRBV9 and TRBJ2-7, with a weak D call TRBD1 (6 bases). The CDR3 totals 14 residues. V dropped 0 bases and J dropped 3 bases, with 10 bases sitting between them. From germline, CDR1 is SGDLS and CDR2 YYNGEE. CDR3 DNA: TGTGCCAGCAGCGTAGGTGGGGGCCGCTACGAGCAGTACTTC. This translates into CASSVGGGRYEQYF.

The gene calls are TRBV7-3 and TRBJ2-7; D is possibly TRBD1 (6 bases). Trimming took 0 bases from V and 6 from J, leaving 9 bases between them. Germline CDR1 is SGHTA and CDR2 is FQGTGA. The CDR3 totals 13 residues. This chain's CDR3 is CASSLTLDSEQYF. The CDR3 nucleotides are TGTGCCAGCAGCTTAACGTTGGACAGCGAGCAGTACTTC.

The gene calls are TRBV27 and TRBJ1-5; D is undetermined. Germline CDR1 MNHEY, CDR2 SMNVEV (reference sequence). Trimming stripped 6 bases from V and 7 bases from J, with 22 bases between. This CDR3 spans 16 amino acids. For the CDR3, the DNA is TGTGCCAGCAGATTGTCGGGGTCGCGGGTAGGGCAGCCCCAGCATTTT. This sequence encodes CASRLSGSRVGQPQHF.

The chain couples TRBV27 to TRBJ1-5; D possibly corresponds to TRBD1 (5 bases). The CDR3 is 18 amino acids. Trimming took 2 bases from V and 6 from J, leaving 23 bases between them. CDR1 and CDR2 (germline): MNHEY, SMNVEV (reference sequence). CDR3 in amino acids: CASSLGGVVGVESQPQHF. CDR3 nucleotides: TGTGCCAGCAGTTTAGGTGGCGTAGTAGGGGTCGAGAGTCAGCCCCAGCATTTT.